Below, one TCR beta chain is given with its context. This sample was taken from a study of blood T cell repertoires in COVID-19. About the study: COVID-19 samples, acute and convalescent, were from the United States, Italy and Spain. Sources were T cells, B-cell-depleted T cells, or PBMCs; the material itself was cDNA or gDNA.

Original handling: Amplification of reference gene primers provided the estimated nucleated cell counts. Repertoires were generated with immunoSEQ multiplex PCR, while TCRdb's copy carries only in-frame clones and drops some. For V, J and clone size, that table is used; D and trimming come from the DNA. The sample lists over 55,000 clones; roughly 89% were seen once. V gave up 10 bases and J gave up 0 bases, with 12 bases separating them. Germline V CDR1 and CDR2: MNHEY, SVGAGI. The CDR3 runs to 13 residues. The chain joins TRBV6-5 to TRBJ1-1; D is ambiguous. Sequencing was performed on peripheral blood. The clonotype was recovered from a woman older than 75 with acute or convalescent COVID-19. The CDR3: CAIQVLLNTEAFF. As DNA, the CDR3 is TGTGCCATCCAAGTACTCCTGAACACTGAAGCTTTCTTT.